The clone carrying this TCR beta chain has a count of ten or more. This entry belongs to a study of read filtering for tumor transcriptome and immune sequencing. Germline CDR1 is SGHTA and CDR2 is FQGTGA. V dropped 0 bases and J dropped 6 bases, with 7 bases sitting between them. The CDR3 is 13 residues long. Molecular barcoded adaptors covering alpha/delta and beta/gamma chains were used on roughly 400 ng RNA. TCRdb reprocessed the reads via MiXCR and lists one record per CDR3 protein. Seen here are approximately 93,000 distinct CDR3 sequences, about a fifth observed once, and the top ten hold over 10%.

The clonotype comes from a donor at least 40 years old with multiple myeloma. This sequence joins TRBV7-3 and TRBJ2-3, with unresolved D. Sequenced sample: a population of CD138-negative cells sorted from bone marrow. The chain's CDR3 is CASSLTLVDTQYF. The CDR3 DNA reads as TGTGCCAGCAGCTTAACTCTTGTGGATACGCAGTATTTT.